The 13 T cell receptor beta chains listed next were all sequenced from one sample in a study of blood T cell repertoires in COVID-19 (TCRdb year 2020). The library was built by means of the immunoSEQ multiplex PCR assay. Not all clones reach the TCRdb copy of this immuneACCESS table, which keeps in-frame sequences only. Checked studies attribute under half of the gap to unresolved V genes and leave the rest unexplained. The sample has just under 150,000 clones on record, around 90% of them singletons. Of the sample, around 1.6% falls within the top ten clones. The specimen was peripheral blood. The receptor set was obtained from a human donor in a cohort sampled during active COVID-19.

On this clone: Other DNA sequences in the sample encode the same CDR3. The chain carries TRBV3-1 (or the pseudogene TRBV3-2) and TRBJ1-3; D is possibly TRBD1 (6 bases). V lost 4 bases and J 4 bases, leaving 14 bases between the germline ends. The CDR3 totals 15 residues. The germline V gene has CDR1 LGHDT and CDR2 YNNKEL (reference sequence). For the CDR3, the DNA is TGTGCCAGCAGCCCTCAACCAGGGGTGGGAAACACCATATATTTT. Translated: CASSPQPGVGNTIYF.

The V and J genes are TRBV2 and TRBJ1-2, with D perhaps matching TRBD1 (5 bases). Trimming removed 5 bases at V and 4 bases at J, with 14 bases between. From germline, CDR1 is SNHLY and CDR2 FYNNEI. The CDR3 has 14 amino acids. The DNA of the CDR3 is TGTGCCAGCAGTCCGACAGCTCCTCTCTATGGCTACACCTTC. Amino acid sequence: CASSPTAPLYGYTF.

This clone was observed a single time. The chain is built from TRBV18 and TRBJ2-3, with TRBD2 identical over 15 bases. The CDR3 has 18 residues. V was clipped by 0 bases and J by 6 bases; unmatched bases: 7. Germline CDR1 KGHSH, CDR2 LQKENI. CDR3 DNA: TGTGCCAGCTCACCACCGGGACTAGCGGGGGGCCCGGGGGATACGCAGTATTTT. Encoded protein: CASSPPGLAGGPGDTQYF.

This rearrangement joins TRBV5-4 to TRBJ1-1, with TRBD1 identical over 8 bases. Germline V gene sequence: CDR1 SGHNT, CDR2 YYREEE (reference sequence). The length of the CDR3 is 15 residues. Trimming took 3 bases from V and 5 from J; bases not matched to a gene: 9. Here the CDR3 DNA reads TGTGCCAGCAGCTACGCGGACAGGGCGAGTACTGAAGCTTTCTTT. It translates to CASSYADRASTEAFF.

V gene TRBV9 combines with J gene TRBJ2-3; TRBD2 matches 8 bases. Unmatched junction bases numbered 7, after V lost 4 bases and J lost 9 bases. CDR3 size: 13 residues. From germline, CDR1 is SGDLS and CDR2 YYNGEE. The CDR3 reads CASSPGGGGTQYF. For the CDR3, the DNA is TGTGCCAGCAGCCCGGGGGGGGGCGGAACGCAGTATTTT.

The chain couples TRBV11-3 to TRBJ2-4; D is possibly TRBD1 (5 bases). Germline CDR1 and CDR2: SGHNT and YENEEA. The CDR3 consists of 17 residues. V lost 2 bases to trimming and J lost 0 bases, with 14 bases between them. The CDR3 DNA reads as TGTGCCAGCAGCTTATCGCCAGGGCGACTAGCCAAAAACATTCAGTACTTC. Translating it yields CASSLSPGRLAKNIQYF.

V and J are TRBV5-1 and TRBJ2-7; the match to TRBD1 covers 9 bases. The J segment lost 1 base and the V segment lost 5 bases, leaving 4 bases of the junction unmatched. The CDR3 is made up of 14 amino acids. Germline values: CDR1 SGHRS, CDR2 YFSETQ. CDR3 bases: TGCGCCAGCAGATTCGGGACAGGGTCCTACGAGCAGTACTTC. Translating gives CASRFGTGSYEQYF.

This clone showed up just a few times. CDR3 residues: CASSLGGGRDGYTF. The CDR3 DNA reads TGCGCCAGCAGCTTGGGAGGGGGCCGGGATGGCTACACCTTC. J is TRBJ1-2 and V is TRBV5-1; 7 bases align to TRBD1. The junction had 5 bases not matched to a gene; V was cut back by 0 bases and J by 6 bases. The CDR3 extends over 14 amino acids. The germline gives CDR1 SGHRS, CDR2 YFSETQ.

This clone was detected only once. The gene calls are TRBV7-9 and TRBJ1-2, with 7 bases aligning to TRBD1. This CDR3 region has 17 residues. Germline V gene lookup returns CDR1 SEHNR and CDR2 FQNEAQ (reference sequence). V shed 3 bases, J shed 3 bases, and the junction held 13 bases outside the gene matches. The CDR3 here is CASSFPTSTGVDYGYTF. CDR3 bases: TGTGCCAGCAGCTTCCCAACTTCCACAGGGGTTGACTATGGCTACACCTTC.

The CDR3 here is CASSHQAGRSGNTIYF. In DNA, the CDR3 is TGTGCCAGTAGTCACCAGGCGGGGCGGTCTGGAAACACCATATATTTT. The V call is TRBV19, the J call TRBJ1-3; possible D gene TRBD1, 5 bases. The germline V gene has CDR1 LNHDA and CDR2 SQIVND (reference sequence). V lost 5 bases to trimming and J lost 1 base, with 15 bases between them. CDR3 length: 16 residues.

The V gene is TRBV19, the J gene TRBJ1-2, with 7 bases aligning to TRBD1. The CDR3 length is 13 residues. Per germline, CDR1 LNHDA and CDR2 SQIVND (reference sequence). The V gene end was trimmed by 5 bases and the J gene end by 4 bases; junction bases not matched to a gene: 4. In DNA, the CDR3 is TGTGCCAGTAGTCAGACAGGGTTCTATGGCTACACCTTC. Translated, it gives CASSQTGFYGYTF.

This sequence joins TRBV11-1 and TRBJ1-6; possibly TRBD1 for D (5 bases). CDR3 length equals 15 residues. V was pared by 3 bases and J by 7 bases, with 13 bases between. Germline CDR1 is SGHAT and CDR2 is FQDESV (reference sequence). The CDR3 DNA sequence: TGTGCCAGCAGCTTCGAACCTCGGGGGAATTCACCCCTCCACTTT. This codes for CASSFEPRGNSPLHF.

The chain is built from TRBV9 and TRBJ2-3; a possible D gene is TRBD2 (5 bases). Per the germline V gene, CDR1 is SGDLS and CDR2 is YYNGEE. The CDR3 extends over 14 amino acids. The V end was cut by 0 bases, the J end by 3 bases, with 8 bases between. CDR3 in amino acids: CASSVVDWTDTQYF. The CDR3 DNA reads TGTGCCAGCAGCGTAGTGGACTGGACAGATACGCAGTATTTT.